The 8 T cell receptor beta chains below were found in one sample sequenced in a study of PD-1 blockade in classical Hodgkin lymphoma. The protocol was immunoSEQ multiplex PCR, while the TCRdb copy is restricted to in-frame clones and leaves out a portion. The sample lists about 97,000 clones, around 80% occurring once. Patients all relapsed after autologous stem cell transplantation, and there was variation in brentuximab vedotin exposure. The sequences come from peripheral blood mononuclear cells (PBMCs), collected at baseline. Receptor source: a human donor with classical Hodgkin lymphoma.

A few counts support this clone. V and J are TRBV6-5 and TRBJ2-3; no reliable D call. The V gene's germline CDR1 is MNHEY and CDR2 SVGAGI. CDR3 length: 11 amino acids. V gave up 6 bases and J gave up 6 bases, with 7 bases separating them. The CDR3 region is CASSELDTQYF. CDR3 DNA: TGTGCCAGCAGCGAGTTGGATACGCAGTATTTT.

The V gene is TRBV5-8, the J gene TRBJ2-4, with D maybe TRBD1 (6 bases). V was clipped by 1 base and J by 7 bases, with 9 bases between them. Per germline, CDR1 SGHTS and CDR2 YDEGEE. The CDR3 sequence is 13 residues long. CDR3 in amino acids: CASSLNRGNIQYF. The CDR3 DNA follows: TGTGCCAGCAGCTTGAATAGGGGGAACATTCAGTACTTC.

V and J are TRBV11-3 and TRBJ2-1; the D is unclear. The germline V and J ends were trimmed by 3 bases and 6 bases, with 15 bases remaining between them. Per the germline V gene, CDR1 is SGHNT and CDR2 is YENEEA. This CDR3 comprises 15 residues. The chain's CDR3 is CASSFSGPPLNEQFF. CDR3 in DNA: TGTGCCAGCAGCTTTTCCGGGCCACCCCTCAATGAGCAGTTCTTC.

The chain links TRBV5-1 to TRBJ2-5; TRBD2 might be the D (7 bases). CDR3 size: 14 residues. The germline V gene has CDR1 SGHRS and CDR2 YFSETQ. V shed 5 bases and J shed 3 bases, with 14 bases lying between them. Here the CDR3 reads CASRTTGGKETQYF. Here the CDR3 DNA reads TGCGCCAGCAGGACGACGGGGGGCAAAGAGACCCAGTACTTC.

This chain connects TRBV6-5 to TRBJ2-7, with 8 positions matching TRBD1. The CDR3 length is 14 residues. J lost 4 bases, V lost 5 bases, and 7 bases had no gene match. The V gene's germline CDR1 is MNHEY and CDR2 SVGAGI. In DNA, the CDR3 is TGTGCCAGCAGTAGGACAGGGATCGGTTACGAGCAGTACTTC. This translates into CASSRTGIGYEQYF.

V is TRBV28 and J is TRBJ2-2; D is unclear. The germline gives CDR1 MDHEN, CDR2 SYDVKM. The ends were cut back, 5 bases at V and 0 bases at J, with 10 bases in the middle. This CDR3 is built from 15 residues. The DNA for the CDR3 is TGTGCCAGCAGTCCGACAAGTACGAACACCGGGGAGCTGTTTTTT. Translated, it gives CASSPTSTNTGELFF. The full variable domain, rest sourced from reference TRBV28 and TRBJ2-2, is DVKVTQSSRYLVKRTGEKVFLECVQDMDHENMFWYRQDPGLGLRLIYFSYDVKMKEKGDIPEGYSVSREKKERFSLILESASTNQTSMYLCASSPTSTNTGELFFGEGSRLTVL.

About this clone itself: The junction shows a germline mismatch at one end, possibly a read error. This chain connects TRBV28 to TRBJ1-5; D is possibly TRBD1 (5 bases). Germline-derived CDR1 and CDR2 are MDHEN and SYDVKM. This CDR3 comprises 12 residues. The CDR3 loop reads CASKTGDQPQHF. The CDR3 DNA is TGTGCCAGCAAAACGGGGGATCAACCCCAGCATTTT. The full variable domain, completed using reference TRBV28 and TRBJ1-5, is DVKVTQSSRYLVKRTGEKVFLECVQDMDHENMFWYRQDPGLGLRLIYFSYDVKMKEKGDIPEGYSVSREKKERFSLILESASTNQTSMYLCASKTGDQPQHFGDGTRLSIL.

Within the sample, this clone is medium-sized. CDR3 loop: CASSPGYTGELFF. CDR3 DNA: TGTGCCAGCAGCCCCGGGTACACCGGGGAGCTGTTTTTT. The genes are TRBV7-3 and TRBJ2-2; the D is unclear. Germline V gene lookup returns CDR1 SGHTA and CDR2 FQGTGA. V lost 5 bases to trimming and J lost 3 bases, with 7 bases between them. The CDR3 extends over 13 amino acids.